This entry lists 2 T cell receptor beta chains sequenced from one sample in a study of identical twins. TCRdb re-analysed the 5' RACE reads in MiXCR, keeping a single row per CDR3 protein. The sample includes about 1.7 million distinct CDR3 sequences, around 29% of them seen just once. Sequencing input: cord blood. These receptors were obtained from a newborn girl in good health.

CDR3 DNA: TGTGCCAGCAGTGAGGGACTAGCGGAGGCAGATACGCAGTATTTT. It translates to CASSEGLAEADTQYF. The rearrangement links TRBV12-3 or TRBV12-4 to TRBJ2-3, with 11 bases that match TRBD2. The CDR3 has 15 amino acids. Losses at the gene ends were 5 bases for V and 4 bases for J; bases not matched to a gene: 5.

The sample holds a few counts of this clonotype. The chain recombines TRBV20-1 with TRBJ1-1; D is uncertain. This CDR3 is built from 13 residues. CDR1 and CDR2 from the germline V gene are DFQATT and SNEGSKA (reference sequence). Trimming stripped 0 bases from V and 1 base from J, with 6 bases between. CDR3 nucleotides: TGCAGTGCTAGAGATGCTGGGAACACTGAAGCTTTCTTT. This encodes CSARDAGNTEAFF.